One sample yielded the 7 T cell receptor beta chains listed below, sequenced in a study of cytomegalovirus exposure and HLA in healthy donors. PCR involved 60 Vbeta and 13 Jbeta primers. TCRdb's table, derived via immunoSEQ multiplex PCR, lists solely in-frame clones and lacks some. Among more than 65,000 clones listed, 60% to 85% were seen once. Input material: PBMCs. The origin of the receptors is a man younger than 35 in good health and CMV-seropositive.

V and J are TRBV28 and TRBJ2-7; tentative D call: TRBD2 (6 bases). There are 14 residues in the CDR3. Germline CDR1 and CDR2: MDHEN and SYDVKM. Deletions cut 5 bases from V and 11 bases from J, with 22 bases between. CDR3 protein: CASSNPGGYRSEYF. Written as DNA, the CDR3 is TGTGCCAGCAGTAACCCTGGGGGGTACAGGTCGGAGTACTTC. The full variable domain, completed using reference TRBV28 and TRBJ2-7, is DVKVTQSSRYLVKRTGEKVFLECVQDMDHENMFWYRQDPGLGLRLIYFSYDVKMKEKGDIPEGYSVSREKKERFSLILESASTNQTSMYLCASSNPGGYRSEYFGPGTRLTVT.

The V call is TRBV6-1, the J call TRBJ2-7, with D possibly TRBD1 on 7 matching bases. V lost 7 bases to trimming and J lost 5 bases, with 18 bases between them. The CDR3 consists of 14 residues. CDR1 is MNHNS and CDR2 is SASEGT in the germline V gene. The CDR3 is CASTGGKGAHEQYF. DNA for the CDR3: TGTGCCAGCACAGGCGGGAAGGGGGCCCACGAGCAGTACTTC.

The rearrangement joins TRBV6-6 to TRBJ2-4; 7 bases map to TRBD1. Trimming at V came to 2 bases and at J to 6 bases, leaving 4 bases not matched to a gene. CDR1 and CDR2 (germline): MNHNY, SVGAGI (reference sequence). This CDR3 is 14 amino acids long. Written as DNA, the CDR3 is TGTGCCAGCAGTTACCAGACAGGGAGAAACATTCAGTACTTC. Protein sequence: CASSYQTGRNIQYF.

The chain couples TRBV10-3 to TRBJ1-1; D possibly corresponds to TRBD1 (6 bases). Trimming shortened V by 7 bases and J by 5 bases, and 14 bases separated the two germline ends. CDR1 and CDR2 (germline): ENHRY, SYGVKD. There are 13 residues in the CDR3. The CDR3 here is CAIKPGVFTEAFF. DNA for the CDR3: TGTGCCATCAAACCAGGGGTGTTTACTGAAGCTTTCTTT.

The gene calls are TRBV28 and TRBJ2-7; D might be TRBD2 (6 bases). Germline V gene lookup returns CDR1 MDHEN and CDR2 SYDVKM. The CDR3 is made up of 13 amino acids. V lost 5 bases and J lost 2, with 10 bases in between. The CDR3 DNA follows: TGTGCCAGCAGTGCCGGGACTCCCTACGAGCAGTACTTC. Protein sequence: CASSAGTPYEQYF. The full variable domain, completed using reference TRBV28 and TRBJ2-7, is DVKVTQSSRYLVKRTGEKVFLECVQDMDHENMFWYRQDPGLGLRLIYFSYDVKMKEKGDIPEGYSVSREKKERFSLILESASTNQTSMYLCASSAGTPYEQYFGPGTRLTVT.

The V call is TRBV28, the J call TRBJ1-2; D not resolved. The CDR3 has 15 residues. V shed 5 bases and J shed 4 bases, with 17 bases lying between them. Germline V CDR1 and CDR2: MDHEN, SYDVKM. DNA of the CDR3: TGTGCCAGCAGTCGTGGGTCCGCGGGCGGCTATGGCTACACCTTC. Residues: CASSRGSAGGYGYTF.

J is TRBJ1-5 and V is TRBV6-1, with D perhaps TRBD1 (5 bases). Per the germline V gene, CDR1 is MNHNS and CDR2 is SASEGT. CDR3 length: 12 amino acids. V shed 7 bases and J shed 9 bases, with 13 bases lying between them. This chain's CDR3 is CASKEPGGPQHF. In nucleotides, the CDR3 is TGTGCCAGCAAGGAGCCCGGGGGGCCCCAGCATTTT.